Presented here are 24 T cell receptor beta chains from one specimen sequenced in a study of control samples from healthy donors and cancer patients. The assay was immunoSEQ multiplex PCR, and TCRdb's table has in-frame clones only and misses some. The sample lists 100,000 to 150,000 clones, around 94% seen once, with about 0.6% in the top ten. Sequenced material: PBMCs. These receptors all stem from a man older than 75 with head and neck cancer.

The V call is TRBV25-1, the J call TRBJ2-1; D remains ambiguous. The ends were cut back, 1 base at V and 2 bases at J, with 6 bases in the middle. In germline, CDR1 is MGHDK, CDR2 SYGVNS. The CDR3 has 14 residues. CDR3 amino acids: CASSELSAYNEQFF. The DNA for the CDR3 is TGTGCCAGCAGTGAATTGTCAGCCTACAATGAGCAGTTCTTC.

This sequence joins TRBV5-1 and TRBJ2-3; 12 bases align to TRBD2. Germline V lookup: CDR1 SGHRS, CDR2 YFSETQ. The CDR3 covers 16 residues. The junction had 9 bases not matched to a gene; V was cut back by 3 bases and J by 7 bases. The chain's CDR3 is CASSSSSSGGANTQYF. CDR3 nucleotides: TGCGCCAGCAGCTCGTCTTCTAGCGGGGGGGCGAATACGCAGTATTTT.

The chain is built from TRBV19 and TRBJ2-7, with TRBD1 matching 8 bases. The CDR3 has 14 amino acids. V gave up 4 bases and J gave up 3 bases; unmatched junction bases: 5. CDR1 is LNHDA and CDR2 is SQIVND in the germline V gene (reference sequence). The CDR3 reads CASSTTGGGYEQYF. As DNA, the CDR3 is TGTGCCAGTAGTACTACAGGGGGAGGCTACGAGCAGTACTTC.

The genes are TRBV7-9 and TRBJ2-7, with 7 nucleotides matching TRBD1. Trimming cost V 5 bases and J 4 bases; bases outside gene matches: 8. The germline CDR1 and CDR2 sequences are SEHNR and FQNEAQ (reference sequence). The CDR3 has 14 residues. CDR3 loop: CASSIGTANYEQYF. In nucleotides, the CDR3 is TGTGCCAGCAGCATAGGGACAGCCAATTACGAGCAGTACTTC.

This clone was found a few times. The chain combines TRBV2 with TRBJ1-5, with D possibly TRBD1 on 6 matching bases. The germline gives CDR1 SNHLY, CDR2 FYNNEI. Trimming stripped 1 base from V and 9 bases from J, with 16 bases between. The CDR3 runs to 15 residues. The CDR3 nucleotides read TGTGCCAGCAGTGAAGGCCCGCAGGGGCTGGGGCCCCAGCATTTT. This sequence encodes CASSEGPQGLGPQHF.

The chain couples TRBV4-1 to TRBJ2-2; 8 nucleotides align to TRBD1. J gave up 7 bases and V 3 bases, and 7 bases lay outside the gene matches. The CDR3 extends over 15 amino acids. Germline CDR1 MGHRA, CDR2 YSYEKL. The CDR3 loop is CASSHLGQGDGELFF. The CDR3 nucleotides are TGCGCCAGCAGCCATCTAGGACAGGGTGACGGGGAGCTGTTTTTT.

The rearrangement joins TRBV5-8 to TRBJ1-6; a possible D gene is TRBD1 (5 bases). This CDR3 region has 18 residues. CDR1 and CDR2 (germline): SGHTS, YDEGEE. Trimming stripped 1 base from V and 2 bases from J, with 16 bases between. The CDR3 DNA sequence: TGTGCCAGCAGCTTGTTTCGATCCTCAGGGCCCTATAATTCACCCCTCCACTTT. The encoded protein is CASSLFRSSGPYNSPLHF.

This chain connects TRBV3-1 (or the pseudogene TRBV3-2) to TRBJ2-1; 10 positions match TRBD2. Trimming at V came to 4 bases and at J to 2 bases, leaving 5 bases not matched to a gene. CDR1 and CDR2 from the germline V gene are LGHDT and YNNKEL (reference sequence). CDR3 length equals 16 residues. CDR3 sequence (DNA): TGTGCCAGCAGCCCCTTAGCGGGGGGAGCCTACAATGAGCAGTTCTTC. Its protein is CASSPLAGGAYNEQFF.

The gene calls are TRBV5-6 and TRBJ1-5; TRBD1 agrees at 8 bases. The germline V gene encodes CDR1 SGHDT and CDR2 YYEEEE. V was pared by 5 bases and J by 5 bases, with 6 bases of the junction left unmatched. CDR3 length: 14 amino acids. The CDR3 protein is CASSYGQGYQPQHF. The CDR3 DNA reads as TGTGCCAGCAGTTACGGACAGGGCTATCAGCCCCAGCATTTT.

The J gene is TRBJ2-5, the V gene TRBV29-1; D perhaps matches TRBD1 (6 bases). Germline V gives CDR1 SQVTM, CDR2 ANQGSEA. V gave up 3 bases and J gave up 4 bases, with 12 bases separating them. There are 13 residues in the CDR3. The CDR3 reads CSVDQGRLETQYF. CDR3 coding DNA: TGCAGCGTTGACCAGGGGCGCTTAGAGACCCAGTACTTC.

The chain combines TRBV5-4 with TRBJ2-5; D tentatively fits TRBD1 or TRBD2 (7 bases each). The V gene lost 0 bases and the J gene lost 5 bases, with 17 bases spanning the gap. Germline V gives CDR1 SGHNT, CDR2 YYREEE (reference sequence). The CDR3 extends over 16 amino acids. The CDR3 DNA follows: TGTGCCAGCAGCTTGGGAGGCAGGGGGGGGATGGAGACCCAGTACTTC. It translates to CASSLGGRGGMETQYF.

The chain joins TRBV5-6 to TRBJ1-4; TRBD1 matches at 7 bases. The CDR3 covers 14 residues. Looked up from germline, CDR1 is SGHDT and CDR2 is YYEEEE. V was pared by 4 bases and J by 8 bases, with 8 bases of the junction left unmatched. The CDR3 sequence: CASSEQGLREKLFF. Here the CDR3 DNA reads TGTGCCAGCAGCGAACAGGGGCTTAGAGAAAAACTGTTTTTT.

V is TRBV27 and J is TRBJ2-3, with 12 bases that match TRBD2. Germline-derived CDR1 and CDR2 are MNHEY and SMNVEV (reference sequence). J gave up 8 bases and V 6 bases, and 6 bases lay outside the gene matches. The CDR3 has 14 amino acids. DNA for the CDR3: TGTGCCAGCAGCAGACTAGCGGGAGCGGGTACGCAGTATTTT. Translation: CASSRLAGAGTQYF.

V and J are TRBV2 and TRBJ1-5; D is unclear. CDR3 size: 15 residues. Per germline, CDR1 SNHLY and CDR2 FYNNEI. V was shortened by 0 bases and J by 6 bases, with 12 bases between the two germline ends. The CDR3 reads CASSEALGGRQPQHF. The DNA of the CDR3 is TGTGCCAGCAGTGAAGCGCTGGGAGGGCGTCAGCCCCAGCATTTT.

This chain links TRBV28 with TRBJ2-7, with 10 bases identical to TRBD1. Trimming at V came to 5 bases and at J to 1 base, leaving 5 bases not matched to a gene. Germline V gene data show CDR1 as MDHEN and CDR2 as SYDVKM. This CDR3 is built from 15 residues. The CDR3 reads CASSRPGQGSYEQYF. CDR3 nucleotides: TGTGCCAGCAGTCGGCCGGGACAGGGGTCCTACGAGCAGTACTTC.

Details on this clone: This sample includes further DNA sequences coding for the same CDR3. The chain has TRBV5-4 and TRBJ1-3; the D gene is possibly TRBD1 (5 bases). The V and J ends lost 0 bases and 0 bases respectively, with 10 bases between them. CDR3 length: 16 residues. Germline-derived CDR1 and CDR2 are SGHNT and YYREEE (reference sequence). The CDR3 DNA reads as TGTGCCAGCAGCTTGGGACGGGGACCCTCTGGAAACACCATATATTTT. Its protein product is CASSLGRGPSGNTIYF. The whole variable domain, remainder taken from reference TRBV5-4 and TRBJ1-3, is ETGVTQSPTHLIKTRGQQVTLRCSSQSGHNTVSWYQQALGQGPQFIFQYYREEENGRGNFPPRFSGLQFPNYSSELNVNALELDDSALYLCASSLGRGPSGNTIYFGEGSWLTVV.

This chain uses TRBV5-5 with TRBJ2-7; 8 positions match TRBD1. J was trimmed by 2 bases and V by 1 base; bases with no gene match: 11. CDR1 is SGHKS and CDR2 is YYEKEE in the germline V gene (reference sequence). The CDR3 contains 17 residues. The CDR3 reads CASSLNKGQGGTYEQYF. The CDR3 bases are TGTGCCAGCAGCTTGAATAAAGGACAGGGAGGCACCTACGAGCAGTACTTC.

This rearrangement joins TRBV4-1 to TRBJ1-6; D ambiguous. The V gene's germline CDR1 is MGHRA and CDR2 YSYEKL. V was shortened by 1 base and J by 0 bases, with 13 bases between the two germline ends. This CDR3 comprises 18 residues. CDR3 region: CASSQVVSVSSYNSPLHF. The CDR3, as DNA: TGCGCCAGCAGCCAAGTTGTTTCAGTTTCCTCCTATAATTCACCCCTCCACTTT.

This rearrangement joins TRBV19 to TRBJ1-2; D unclear. The CDR3 extends over 14 amino acids. With 5 bases removed from V and 4 bases from J, the gap between germline ends came to 14 bases. Germline CDR1 is LNHDA and CDR2 is SQIVND (reference sequence). The CDR3 DNA reads as TGTGCCAGTAGTGCAATCGACGGAGTCTATGGCTACACCTTC. It yields the protein CASSAIDGVYGYTF.

The chain has TRBV30 and TRBJ1-2, with D tentatively TRBD1 (5 bases). Germline V gene sequence: CDR1 GTSNPN, CDR2 SVGIG (reference sequence). The CDR3 contains 12 residues. The V gene lost 1 base and the J gene lost 2 bases, with 5 bases spanning the gap. This CDR3 reads CAWSGQNYGYTF. As DNA, the CDR3 is TGTGCCTGGAGTGGACAGAACTATGGCTACACCTTC.

The gene calls are TRBV7-9 and TRBJ2-6; D uncertain. This CDR3 is 12 amino acids long. Germline V lookup: CDR1 SEHNR, CDR2 FQNEAQ (reference sequence). The CDR3 coding sequence is TGTGGTTTCGCCTCTGGGGCCAACGTCCTGACTTTC. Its translation: CGFASGANVLTF.

The V call is TRBV5-1, the J call TRBJ1-2, with 9 nucleotides matching TRBD1. This CDR3 has 15 amino acids. With 4 bases clipped from V and 7 bases from J, the junction kept 11 bases outside the gene matches. In germline, CDR1 is SGHRS, CDR2 YFSETQ. The CDR3 is CASSMETGGRGGYTF. CDR3 in DNA: TGCGCCAGCAGCATGGAAACAGGGGGCCGGGGTGGCTACACCTTC.

This chain links TRBV21-1 with TRBJ1-1; TRBD1 is the table's D call and was not checked against the DNA. TRBV21-1 is a pseudogene segment. The CDR3 is made up of 13 amino acids. The CDR3 loop is CASSKDKASEAFF. The CDR3 DNA reads as TGTGCCAGCAGCAAGGACAAGGCCTCTGAAGCTTTCTTT.

V usage is TRBV29-1 and J usage is TRBJ1-2; maybe TRBD1 (6 bases). The V end lost 6 bases, the J end lost 8 bases, and 13 bases lay between the germline ends. The CDR3 totals 11 residues. From germline, CDR1 is SQVTM and CDR2 ANQGSEA. The CDR3 loop reads CSVYREGGYTF. The CDR3 DNA sequence: TGCAGCGTCTACAGGGAGGGGGGCTACACCTTC. The entire variable domain, with the rest obtained from reference TRBV29-1 and TRBJ1-2, is as follows: SAVISQKPSRDICQRGTSLTIQCQVDSQVTMMFWYRQQPGQSLTLIATANQGSEATYESGFVIDKFPISRPNLTFSTLTVSNMSPEDSSIYLCSVYREGGYTFGSGTRLTVV.